The 21 T cell receptor beta chains in this list originate from one sample, sequenced in a study of blood T cell repertoires in COVID-19. TCRdb keeps only in-frame clones here, not all; method: immunoSEQ multiplex PCR. The sample holds a few hundred thousand clones, 85% to 90% seen once. Sequencing input: peripheral blood. The receptors shown here come from a human donor in a cohort sampled during active COVID-19.

The CDR3 spells CASSLGETQYF. CDR3 coding DNA: TGTGCCAGCAGCCTCGGGGAGACCCAGTACTTC. The rearrangement links TRBV27 to TRBJ2-5; D not resolved. The ends were cut back, 6 bases at V and 5 bases at J, with 7 bases in the middle. Germline V gene lookup returns CDR1 MNHEY and CDR2 SMNVEV (reference sequence). CDR3 length: 11 residues.

With regard to this clone: At one boundary the junction diverges from the germline segment, which might be a read error. This rearrangement joins TRBV9 to TRBJ1-2; 9 bases are a match to TRBD1. Germline loops: CDR1 SGDLS, CDR2 YYNGEE. CDR3 length: 14 amino acids. The chain's CDR3 is CASSVAPRDRDRAF. The CDR3 DNA is TGTGCCAGCAGCGTAGCCCCTCGGGACAGGGACAGAGCCTTC.

The genes are TRBV29-1 and TRBJ2-7; D ambiguous. CDR3 length equals 11 residues. The germline V gene has CDR1 SQVTM and CDR2 ANQGSEA. Deletions cut 5 bases from V and 4 bases from J, with 9 bases between. In DNA form, the CDR3 reads TGCAGCGTTCCCAGTTCGTACGAGCAGTACTTC. Translation: CSVPSSYEQYF.

As to this clone: A junction end diverges from the germline sequence, so it may reflect a read error. The V gene is TRBV30, the J gene TRBJ1-2, with D perhaps matching TRBD1 (6 bases). Germline V gives CDR1 GTSNPN, CDR2 SVGIG (reference sequence). The CDR3 spans 11 residues. CDR3 residues: CAGRTAYGYTF. Written as DNA, the CDR3 is TGTGCCGGGAGGACAGCCTATGGCTACACCTTC.

The chain employs TRBV5-4 and TRBJ1-2; TRBD1 matches 10 bases. Germline trimming cut 3 bases from V and 4 bases from J; bases unmatched to any gene: 6. This CDR3 spans 15 amino acids. Per the germline V gene, CDR1 is SGHNT and CDR2 is YYREEE (reference sequence). The CDR3 is CASSSGDRGTYGYTF. Here the CDR3 DNA reads TGTGCCAGCAGCTCAGGGGACAGGGGCACCTATGGCTACACCTTC.

V usage is TRBV19 and J usage is TRBJ2-7, with D perhaps matching TRBD2 (5 bases). The CDR3 extends over 14 amino acids. Germline V gives CDR1 LNHDA, CDR2 SQIVND (reference sequence). The ends were cut back, 3 bases at V and 6 bases at J, with 15 bases in the middle. The CDR3 here is CASSIEGAIGEQYF. The CDR3 region has the DNA TGTGCCAGTAGTATTGAGGGAGCTATCGGCGAGCAGTACTTC.

The CDR3 nucleotides read TGTGCCAGCAGTTACGGCGGGGGGGCCCATTGGAATGAGCAGTTCTTC. It translates to CASSYGGGAHWNEQFF. V is TRBV6-6 and J is TRBJ2-1; 9 bases match TRBD2. V lost 2 bases and J lost 7; bases outside the gene matches: 9. The CDR3 contains 16 residues. The V gene's germline CDR1 is MNHNY and CDR2 SVGAGI (reference sequence).

Here the CDR3 reads CASSLLAYEQYF. The DNA for the CDR3 is TGTGCCAGCAGCTTGCTAGCCTACGAGCAGTACTTC. This chain joins TRBV5-6 and TRBJ2-7, with D hard to call. The CDR3 loop spans 12 amino acids. Trimming pared 1 base from V and 2 bases from J, leaving 4 bases between. Germline V CDR1 and CDR2: SGHDT, YYEEEE.

The CDR3 spells CASRSQTSGDYNEQFF. The CDR3 DNA follows: TGCGCCAGCAGATCCCAGACTAGCGGGGACTACAATGAGCAGTTCTTC. The J gene is TRBJ2-1, the V gene TRBV5-1, with 11 bases matching TRBD2. J lost 3 bases, V lost 5 bases, and 7 bases had no gene match. Germline CDR1 and CDR2: SGHRS and YFSETQ. This CDR3 has 16 residues.

This clone has a handful of counts. V is TRBV7-8 and J is TRBJ2-1; 7 bases line up with TRBD1. With 5 bases clipped from V and 6 bases from J, the junction kept 10 bases outside the gene matches. The CDR3 contains 15 residues. CDR1 SGHVS and CDR2 FQNEAQ come from the germline V gene. The CDR3 DNA reads TGTGCCAGCAGCACGAGGGGGCCTTTTTCCAATGAGCAGTTCTTC. Translating it yields CASSTRGPFSNEQFF. The complete variable domain, with remaining parts taken from reference TRBV7-8 and TRBJ2-1, reads GAGVSQSPRYKVAKRGQDVALRCDPISGHVSLFWYQQALGQGPEFLTYFQNEAQLDKSGLPSDRFFAERPEGSVSTLKIQRTQQEDSAVYLCASSTRGPFSNEQFFGPGTRLTVL.

The chain recombines TRBV28 with TRBJ2-5; possible D gene TRBD1, 6 bases. Trimming stripped 3 bases from V and 0 bases from J, with 11 bases between. Germline assignment: CDR1 MDHEN and CDR2 SYDVKM. This CDR3 comprises 15 residues. The CDR3: CASSLVGADQETQYF. CDR3 bases: TGTGCCAGCAGTTTGGTGGGGGCCGACCAAGAGACCCAGTACTTC.

The chain joins TRBV27 to TRBJ1-1, with D unresolved. This CDR3 has 15 amino acids. V was pared by 0 bases and J by 4 bases, with 12 bases between. Per germline, CDR1 MNHEY and CDR2 SMNVEV (reference sequence). As DNA, the CDR3 is TGTGCCAGCAGTTTATCGATGGGTGGCGGCACTGAAGCTTTCTTT. Translation gives CASSLSMGGGTEAFF.

The V gene is TRBV28, the J gene TRBJ2-1; D is perhaps TRBD2 (5 bases). The germline CDR1 and CDR2 sequences are MDHEN and SYDVKM. Deletions cut 6 bases from V and 4 bases from J, with 16 bases between. This CDR3 contains 15 residues. The CDR3 nucleotides read TGTGCCAGCAGGCCGAGGGAAAGGGCTTACAATGAGCAGTTCTTC. Amino acids: CASRPRERAYNEQFF.

The rearrangement joins TRBV7-9 to TRBJ2-1; 9 nucleotides agree with TRBD2. V trimming: 5 bases; J trimming: 4 bases; junction bases outside the gene matches: 9. Germline lookup yields CDR1 SEHNR and CDR2 FQNEAQ (reference sequence). The CDR3 is made up of 16 amino acids. The CDR3 here is CASSQTLAGPYNEQFF. CDR3 nucleotides: TGTGCCAGCAGCCAGACTCTAGCGGGACCTTACAATGAGCAGTTCTTC.

The chain has TRBV4-1 and TRBJ2-7, with 10 nucleotides matching TRBD2. Germline V gene lookup returns CDR1 MGHRA and CDR2 YSYEKL. V trimming: 4 bases; J trimming: 4 bases; junction bases outside the gene matches: 10. CDR3 length: 16 amino acids. The CDR3 sequence is CASSPRGGTSVYEQYF. The CDR3 DNA follows: TGCGCCAGCAGCCCCCGCGGAGGGACTAGCGTTTACGAGCAGTACTTC.

J is TRBJ1-2 and V is TRBV5-4; D is possibly TRBD1 (5 bases). This CDR3 contains 13 residues. The germline CDR1 and CDR2 sequences are SGHNT and YYREEE (reference sequence). V was cut by 1 base and J by 3 bases, with 7 bases left in between. CDR3 loop: CASSLRRDYGYTF. In nucleotides, the CDR3 is TGTGCCAGCAGCTTGCGCAGGGACTATGGCTACACCTTC.

CDR3 protein: CASSLTDNTGELFF. DNA for the CDR3: TGTGCCAGCAGCTTAACAGATAACACCGGGGAGCTGTTTTTT. This chain links TRBV11-3 with TRBJ2-2; D unclear. CDR3 length equals 14 residues. The germline gives CDR1 SGHNT, CDR2 YENEEA. V was pared by 2 bases and J by 2 bases, with 6 bases between.

V is TRBV15 and J is TRBJ2-6, with TRBD1 matching over 7 bases. The V and J ends lost 3 bases and 2 bases, in that order; junction bases with no gene match: 1. Germline CDR1 is LNHNV and CDR2 is YYDKDF (reference sequence). The CDR3 spans 15 residues. The DNA of the CDR3 is TGTGCCACCAGCAGCAGGGGGACTGGGGCCAACGTCCTGACTTTC. This codes for CATSSRGTGANVLTF.

This clone was detected only a few times. The V and J genes are TRBV19 and TRBJ2-7, with TRBD1 matching over 10 bases. Germline V gene data show CDR1 as LNHDA and CDR2 as SQIVND (reference sequence). The CDR3 is 17 residues long. V was pared by 4 bases and J by 2 bases, with 11 bases of the junction left unmatched. The chain's CDR3 is CASSKRPPGQGPYEQYF. CDR3 in DNA: TGTGCCAGTAGTAAGCGGCCCCCGGGACAGGGGCCCTACGAGCAGTACTTC.

The rearrangement uses TRBV29-1 and TRBJ1-2; D possibly corresponds to TRBD1 (6 bases). V lost 5 bases, J lost 4 bases, and 8 bases lay in between. CDR3 length: 11 residues. The germline gives CDR1 SQVTM, CDR2 ANQGSEA. The DNA for the CDR3 is TGCAGCGTTCAGGGGTTCTATGGCTACACCTTC. Translating gives CSVQGFYGYTF.

The chain combines TRBV19 with TRBJ2-5; TRBD2 matches at 9 bases. V lost 4 bases and J lost 5; bases outside the gene matches: 14. Germline V gene data show CDR1 as LNHDA and CDR2 as SQIVND (reference sequence). The CDR3 consists of 17 residues. The CDR3, as DNA: TGTGCCAGTAGTACCTACTTTAGCGGGGGTGGTTGGGAGACCCAGTACTTC. Translating gives CASSTYFSGGGWETQYF.